Shown below are 26 T cell receptor beta chains from a single sample sequenced in a study of T cell repertoires in aging, cancer and after chemotherapy (dated by TCRdb to about 2019). The sequencer was an Illumina MiSeq. Using a mixed TRB-A/B primer pool, multiplex touch-down PCR amplified rearranged TRB sequences covering the V, D and J segments. TCRdb trimmed public reads at Q25 via fastp, called clones via MiXCR and kept in-frame beta chains. Under each unique CDR3 protein, matching rows form one entry showing the most common genes and DNA. This sample is represented by about 6,400 distinct CDR3 sequences; under 30% of them were singletons. The ten largest make up under 8.5% of the sample. TCR beta rearrangements were amplified from genomic DNA extracted from peripheral blood rather than from sorted cells or RNA. Sequencing input: blood. The receptors here all came from a human donor in good health.

This clonotype was picked up a small number of times. The rearrangement links TRBV6-2 or TRBV6-3 to TRBJ1-2, with 10 bases fitting TRBD1. The CDR3 consists of 16 residues. V lost 5 bases, J lost 4 bases, and 10 bases stayed unmatched. CDR1 MNHEY and CDR2 SVGEGT come from the germline V gene. This CDR3 reads CASSATGRTGGYGYTF. CDR3 sequence (DNA): TGTGCCAGCAGTGCCACCGGTCGGACAGGGGGCTATGGCTACACCTTC.

Sample share makes this clonotype medium-sized. V is TRBV6-2 or TRBV6-3 and J is TRBJ2-1; TRBD2 is a possible D gene (6 bases). This CDR3 spans 12 amino acids. V lost 2 bases and J 10 bases, leaving 9 bases between the germline ends. Germline V gene data show CDR1 as MNHEY and CDR2 as SVGEGT. The DNA for the CDR3 is TGTGCCAGCAGTTACGGAGGGCGAGAGCAGTTCTTC. Its translation is CASSYGGREQFF.

The chain joins TRBV19 to TRBJ2-5; 8 nucleotides match TRBD2. The ends lost 7 bases at V and 2 bases at J; junction bases unmatched: 18. The CDR3 contains 18 residues. Germline V gene lookup returns CDR1 LNHDA and CDR2 SQIVND (reference sequence). CDR3 DNA: TGTGCCAGTACCCCCCGAGTAGCGGTAGCGGGGCGGCAAGAGACCCAGTACTTC. It codes for CASTPRVAVAGRQETQYF.

This clonotype is labeled as medium-sized. The CDR3 sequence is CAIRTSGGADTQYF. CDR3 DNA: TGTGCCATAAGGACTAGCGGGGGCGCGGATACGCAGTATTTT. J is TRBJ2-3 and V is TRBV10-3; 13 bases are a match to TRBD2. Germline loops: CDR1 ENHRY, CDR2 SYGVKD. The CDR3 consists of 14 residues. V gave up 9 bases and J gave up 6 bases; unmatched junction bases: 6.

The chain is built from TRBV6-6 and TRBJ2-1; TRBD2 agrees at 10 bases. Germline V gene data show CDR1 as MNHNY and CDR2 as SVGAGI (reference sequence). V trimming: 0 bases; J trimming: 4 bases; junction bases outside the gene matches: 6. The CDR3 has 17 residues. CDR3 loop: CASSYSGLAGVYNEQFF. CDR3 DNA: TGTGCCAGCAGTTACTCGGGGCTAGCGGGAGTTTACAATGAGCAGTTCTTC.

Note on this clonotype: A much more abundant neighbour one base away suggests this may be a read error. The chain uses TRBV19 and TRBJ2-2; D not certain. The germline gives CDR1 LNHDA, CDR2 SQIVND (reference sequence). V lost 8 bases, J lost 4 bases, and 11 bases lay in between. CDR3 length equals 13 residues. CDR3 coding DNA: TGTGCCAGTGCAACATGGACCACCGGGGAGCTGTTTTTT. Translated, it gives CASATWTTGELFF.

In this sample, this clonotype is medium-sized. In DNA form, the CDR3 reads TGTGCCAGCAGTTACCCTCTGGGAGGATCTCCAGAGACCCAGTACTTC. It translates to CASSYPLGGSPETQYF. V and J are TRBV6-5 and TRBJ2-5; D is perhaps TRBD2 (6 bases). There are 16 residues in the CDR3. Between the trimmed V and J ends, which lost 2 bases and 4 bases, there was a span of 17 bases. Germline lookup yields CDR1 MNHEY and CDR2 SVGAGI.

This clonotype has just a few counts. This chain links TRBV5-5 with TRBJ1-6; TRBD1 matches at 8 bases. The CDR3 covers 14 residues. Germline V CDR1 and CDR2: SGHKS, YYEKEE (reference sequence). Trimming cost V 4 bases and J 10 bases; bases outside gene matches: 7. In DNA, the CDR3 is TGTGCCAGCAGCCCCCAGGACAGGGAATCACCCCTCCACTTT. Its translation: CASSPQDRESPLHF. The complete variable domain, with remaining parts taken from reference TRBV5-5 and TRBJ1-6, reads DAGVTQSPTHLIKTRGQQVTLRCSPISGHKSVSWYQQVLGQGPQFIFQYYEKEERGRGNFPDRFSARQFPNYSSELNVNALLLGDSALYLCASSPQDRESPLHFGNGTRLTVT.

The rearrangement joins TRBV12-3 or TRBV12-4 to TRBJ1-3; D call uncertain. V lost 1 base, J lost 4 bases, and 14 bases lay in between. The CDR3 totals 16 residues. The CDR3 here is CASSLGGPRRGNTIYF. In DNA form, the CDR3 reads TGTGCCAGCAGTTTAGGAGGACCTCGGAGGGGAAACACCATATATTTT.

The chain joins TRBV19 to TRBJ1-3; D is ambiguous. The germline V and J ends were trimmed by 9 bases and 5 bases, with 14 bases remaining between them. Germline CDR1 reads LNHDA; CDR2 reads SQIVND (reference sequence). This CDR3 contains 13 residues. Written as DNA, the CDR3 is TGTGCCAGCACCCCCAGCTACCGAAACACCATATATTTT. Residues: CASTPSYRNTIYF.

This clonotype was seen a handful of times. This chain links TRBV27 with TRBJ2-2; tentatively, D is TRBD2 (5 bases). V was shortened by 6 bases and J by 3 bases, with 11 bases between the two germline ends. Germline loops: CDR1 MNHEY, CDR2 SMNVEV (reference sequence). This CDR3 spans 14 amino acids. For the CDR3, the DNA is TGTGCCAGCAGAACCTTGGAGGACACCGGGGAGCTGTTTTTT. As protein: CASRTLEDTGELFF.

CDR3 sequence: CASRAAGGEYEQYF. CDR3 DNA: TGTGCCAGCAGAGCCGCGGGGGGGGAGTACGAGCAGTACTTC. The J gene is TRBJ2-7, the V gene TRBV6-5; TRBD2 agrees at 9 bases. Germline CDR1 reads MNHEY; CDR2 reads SVGAGI. This CDR3 has 14 residues. The junction had 7 bases not matched to a gene; V was cut back by 6 bases and J by 4 bases.

The chain employs TRBV7-6 and TRBJ1-2, with TRBD1 matching 7 bases. CDR1 and CDR2 (germline): SGHVS, FNYEAQ. Trimming took 2 bases from V and 8 from J; bases not matched to a gene: 5. The CDR3 covers 13 residues. The CDR3 DNA reads TGTGCCAGCAGCTTAATACAGGGGAGCGGCTACACCTTC. This translates into CASSLIQGSGYTF.

In its sample, this clonotype is medium-sized. V and J are TRBV27 and TRBJ2-3; unclear D gene. CDR3 length: 14 amino acids. V lost 5 bases, J lost 2 bases, and 11 bases lay in between. Germline V CDR1 and CDR2: MNHEY, SMNVEV (reference sequence). DNA of the CDR3: TGTGCCAGCAGTAAGCAGGTCTCCACAGATACGCAGTATTTT. Residues: CASSKQVSTDTQYF.

There are a few counts of this clonotype. The V gene is TRBV19, the J gene TRBJ2-2, with TRBD2 matching 9 bases. This CDR3 comprises 16 residues. Trimming at V came to 3 bases and at J to 4 bases, leaving 6 bases not matched to a gene. Germline CDR1 is LNHDA and CDR2 is SQIVND (reference sequence). The CDR3 coding sequence is TGTGCCAGTAGTATCTCTAGCGGGGCATTCACCGGGGAGCTGTTTTTT. Translation: CASSISSGAFTGELFF. Variable domain in full (rest from reference TRBV19 and TRBJ2-2): DGGITQSPKYLFRKEGQNVTLSCEQNLNHDAMYWYRQDPGQGLRLIYYSQIVNDFQKGDIAEGYSVSREKKESFPLTVTSAQKNPTAFYLCASSISSGAFTGELFFGEGSRLTVL.

The chain links TRBV7-2 to TRBJ1-3, with 9 nucleotides matching TRBD1. Per the germline V gene, CDR1 is SGHTA and CDR2 is FQGNSA. The CDR3 sequence is 18 residues long. Unmatched junction bases numbered 13, after V lost 4 bases and J lost 3 bases. The CDR3 protein is CASSSLSGDRDIGNTIYF. In nucleotides, the CDR3 is TGTGCCAGCAGCTCCCTTTCCGGGGACAGGGACATTGGAAACACCATATATTTT.

In its sample, this clonotype is medium-sized. V gene TRBV19 combines with J gene TRBJ2-7, with 7 bases aligning to TRBD1. J lost 5 bases, V lost 1 base, and 8 bases had no gene match. The germline V gene has CDR1 LNHDA and CDR2 SQIVND (reference sequence). The CDR3 length is 15 residues. The CDR3 bases are TGTGCCAGTAGTATAGTCACCACAGGGGTTGACGAGCAGTACTTC. Its protein product is CASSIVTTGVDEQYF. Using reference TRBV19 and TRBJ2-7 for the parts outside the CDR3, the full variable domain is DGGITQSPKYLFRKEGQNVTLSCEQNLNHDAMYWYRQDPGQGLRLIYYSQIVNDFQKGDIAEGYSVSREKKESFPLTVTSAQKNPTAFYLCASSIVTTGVDEQYFGPGTRLTVT.

For this clonotype: Since a much larger clone is just one base distant, this may be a read error. The chain employs TRBV19 and TRBJ2-7; 8 positions match TRBD1. J gave up 8 bases and V 4 bases, and 10 bases lay outside the gene matches. Looked up from germline, CDR1 is LNHDA and CDR2 is SQIVND (reference sequence). The CDR3 totals 14 residues. The CDR3 sequence is CASSRQGRSYKQYF. CDR3 in DNA: TGTGCCAGTAGTAGACAGGGGAGGTCATACAAGCAGTACTTC.

The chain links TRBV7-9 to TRBJ1-4; D possibly corresponds to TRBD1 (6 bases). Trimming pared 4 bases from V and 8 bases from J, leaving 17 bases between. The CDR3 is 15 amino acids. Germline CDR1 and CDR2: SEHNR and FQNEAQ (reference sequence). The CDR3 DNA reads TGTGCCAGCAGCTCTAGGACAGTTCAGGACGAAAAACTGTTTTTT. Translation gives CASSSRTVQDEKLFF.

This clonotype was seen a few times. This chain uses TRBV6-1 with TRBJ1-1; D is perhaps TRBD1 (6 bases). Per the germline V gene, CDR1 is MNHNS and CDR2 is SASEGT. This CDR3 has 13 amino acids. Trimming pared 6 bases from V and 10 bases from J, leaving 18 bases between. The CDR3 loop is CASSTLGGAPAFF. The CDR3 nucleotides are TGTGCCAGCAGCACTCTGGGGGGGGCCCCAGCTTTCTTT.

The V call is TRBV11-3, the J call TRBJ1-3; 7 bases align to TRBD1. J gave up 8 bases and V 2 bases, and 6 bases lay outside the gene matches. The germline CDR1 and CDR2 sequences are SGHNT and YENEEA. The CDR3 sequence is 14 residues long. CDR3 residues: CASSLMEGAYTIYF. In DNA, the CDR3 is TGTGCCAGCAGCTTAATGGAGGGGGCATACACCATATATTTT.

The V call is TRBV20-1, the J call TRBJ2-1, with TRBD2 matching over 9 bases. J gave up 4 bases and V 0 bases, and 4 bases lay outside the gene matches. The CDR3 covers 15 residues. From germline, CDR1 is DFQATT and CDR2 SNEGSKA (reference sequence). The CDR3 nucleotides read TGCAGTGCTAGAGATACAACTAGCGGGTACAATGAGCAGTTCTTC. Protein sequence: CSARDTTSGYNEQFF.

This clonotype appeared a few times. The chain employs TRBV19 and TRBJ1-1; D not resolved. CDR3 size: 14 residues. Trimming removed 3 bases at V and 8 bases at J, with 16 bases between. CDR1 LNHDA and CDR2 SQIVND come from the germline V gene (reference sequence). The CDR3 here is CASSIKEGGSEAFF. In DNA form, the CDR3 reads TGTGCCAGTAGTATTAAAGAGGGAGGATCCGAAGCTTTCTTT. The full variable domain, its missing parts supplied by reference TRBV19 and TRBJ1-1, is DGGITQSPKYLFRKEGQNVTLSCEQNLNHDAMYWYRQDPGQGLRLIYYSQIVNDFQKGDIAEGYSVSREKKESFPLTVTSAQKNPTAFYLCASSIKEGGSEAFFGQGTRLTVV.

The V call is TRBV20-1, the J call TRBJ2-7; 8 bases are a match to TRBD1. Per germline, CDR1 DFQATT and CDR2 SNEGSKA (reference sequence). Trimming took 4 bases from V and 6 from J; bases not matched to a gene: 5. The CDR3 totals 12 residues. CDR3 DNA sequence: TGCAGTGCTACCCGGACAGGGACCGAGCAGTACTTC. Its translation is CSATRTGTEQYF.

This chain uses TRBV20-1 with TRBJ2-5, with TRBD1 as a possible D gene (5 bases). Germline CDR1 is DFQATT and CDR2 is SNEGSKA (reference sequence). There are 11 residues in the CDR3. The V end was cut by 5 bases, the J end by 3 bases, with 7 bases between. CDR3 coding DNA: TGCAGTGCTCGCAGGGAAGAGACCCAGTACTTC. This translates into CSARREETQYF.

In this sample, this clonotype is medium-sized. The CDR3 sequence is CSVLREGDTQYF. The CDR3 bases are TGCAGCGTTTTAAGGGAAGGAGATACGCAGTATTTT. This rearrangement joins TRBV29-1 to TRBJ2-3; D remains ambiguous. Per germline, CDR1 SQVTM and CDR2 ANQGSEA. CDR3 length equals 12 residues. Trimming left V 5 bases short and J 5 bases short, with 11 bases between.